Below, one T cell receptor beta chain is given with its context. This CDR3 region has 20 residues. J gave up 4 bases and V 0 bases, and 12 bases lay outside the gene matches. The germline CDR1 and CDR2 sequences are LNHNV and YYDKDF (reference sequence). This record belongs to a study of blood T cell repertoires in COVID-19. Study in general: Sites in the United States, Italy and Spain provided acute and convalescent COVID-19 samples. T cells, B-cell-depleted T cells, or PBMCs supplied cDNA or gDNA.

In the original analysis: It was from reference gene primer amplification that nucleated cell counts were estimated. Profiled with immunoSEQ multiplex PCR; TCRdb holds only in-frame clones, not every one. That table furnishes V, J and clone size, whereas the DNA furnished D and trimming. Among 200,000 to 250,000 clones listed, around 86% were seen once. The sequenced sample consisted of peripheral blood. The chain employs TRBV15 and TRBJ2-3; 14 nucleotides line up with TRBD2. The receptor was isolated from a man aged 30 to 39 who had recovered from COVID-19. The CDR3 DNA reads TGTGCCACCAGCAGAGATAGGGTGAGACTAGCGGGGGGGCCTTCAGATACGCAGTATTTT. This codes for CATSRDRVRLAGGPSDTQYF. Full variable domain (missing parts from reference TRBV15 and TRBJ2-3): DAMVIQNPRYQVTQFGKPVTLSCSQTLNHNVMYWYQQKSSQAPKLLFHYYDKDFNNEADTPDNFQSRRPNTSFCFLDIRSPGLGDTAMYLCATSRDRVRLAGGPSDTQYFGPGTRLTVL.